Following are 18 T cell receptor beta chains from one sample sequenced in a study of blood T cell repertoires in COVID-19. Generated by immunoSEQ multiplex PCR, the TCRdb table keeps only in-frame clones and is missing some. The sample lists under 250,000 clones, 80% to 90% occurring once. The sequenced sample was peripheral blood. The receptor source for this set is a man older than 75 with acute or convalescent COVID-19.

The chain combines TRBV3-1 (or the pseudogene TRBV3-2) with TRBJ2-1; 10 nucleotides align to TRBD2. The V gene end was trimmed by 0 bases and the J gene end by 5 bases; junction bases not matched to a gene: 4. The CDR3 contains 16 residues. Germline V gene lookup returns CDR1 LGHDT and CDR2 YNNKEL (reference sequence). The chain's CDR3 is CASSQDLAGAHNEQFF. The CDR3 DNA sequence: TGTGCCAGCAGCCAAGATCTAGCGGGGGCGCACAATGAGCAGTTCTTC.

The chain links TRBV3-1 (or the pseudogene TRBV3-2) to TRBJ1-4, with 8 bases lining up with TRBD1. This CDR3 has 13 residues. Trimming cost V 8 bases and J 8 bases; bases outside gene matches: 7. CDR1 LGHDT and CDR2 YNNKEL come from the germline V gene (reference sequence). The CDR3 here is CASRAGGKEKLFF. Here the CDR3 DNA reads TGTGCCAGCCGGGCAGGGGGCAAGGAAAAACTGTTTTTT.

The V gene is TRBV19, the J gene TRBJ1-1; 7 bases match TRBD1. This CDR3 is 15 amino acids long. V lost 5 bases to trimming and J lost 0 bases; unmatched junction nucleotides: 6. Germline values: CDR1 LNHDA, CDR2 SQIVND (reference sequence). The CDR3 nucleotides are TGTGCCAGTAGTCGCACAGGGGTCATGAACACTGAAGCTTTCTTT. Translating gives CASSRTGVMNTEAFF.

The chain is built from TRBV6-2 or TRBV6-3 and TRBJ2-1; the match to TRBD2 covers 15 bases. CDR3 length: 19 amino acids. The ends lost 2 bases at V and 7 bases at J; junction bases unmatched: 12. Germline CDR1 MNHEY, CDR2 SVGEGT. This CDR3 is CASSYPPGLAGGRGNEQFF. CDR3 sequence (DNA): TGTGCCAGCAGTTACCCGCCGGGACTAGCGGGGGGCCGTGGGAATGAGCAGTTCTTC.

This clone was seen a few times. This chain uses TRBV7-3 with TRBJ1-1; 11 nucleotides agree with TRBD1. The CDR3 sequence is 15 residues long. Germline assignment: CDR1 SGHTA and CDR2 FQGTGA. V was pared by 1 base and J by 7 bases, with 5 bases of the junction left unmatched. The CDR3 DNA reads as TGTGCCAGCAGCTTAATGGGACAGGGGGAGCTTGAAGCTTTCTTT. Its translation is CASSLMGQGELEAFF.

This rearrangement joins TRBV6-5 to TRBJ2-1, with D unclear. The germline gives CDR1 MNHEY, CDR2 SVGAGI. This CDR3 region has 15 residues. The germline V and J ends were trimmed by 0 bases and 6 bases, with 12 bases remaining between them. CDR3 in amino acids: CASSYSIGPGNEQFF. DNA of the CDR3: TGTGCCAGCAGTTACTCGATTGGCCCGGGCAATGAGCAGTTCTTC.

The rearrangement uses TRBV7-2 and TRBJ2-7; 11 positions agree with TRBD1. The CDR3 loop spans 16 amino acids. Germline trimming cut 0 bases from V and 3 bases from J; bases unmatched to any gene: 4. Germline V lookup: CDR1 SGHTA, CDR2 FQGNSA. This CDR3 is CASSLADRGLSYEQYF. The CDR3 coding sequence is TGTGCCAGCAGCTTAGCGGACAGGGGGCTGAGCTACGAGCAGTACTTC.

Written as DNA, the CDR3 is TGTGCCAGCAGCCTATGGGACAGGGGGCACTATGGCTACACCTTC. This gives the protein CASSLWDRGHYGYTF. V and J are TRBV5-6 and TRBJ1-2, with TRBD1 identical over 12 bases. The CDR3 is 15 amino acids. CDR1 SGHDT and CDR2 YYEEEE come from the germline V gene. Trimming removed 4 bases from V and 3 bases from J; junction bases left unmatched: 4.

V is TRBV9 and J is TRBJ1-2; maybe TRBD1 (6 bases). There are 18 residues in the CDR3. Trimming removed 4 bases at V and 4 bases at J, with 26 bases between. Germline assignment: CDR1 SGDLS and CDR2 YYNGEE. The CDR3 loop reads CASSPTTGLGQGTYGYTF. In DNA, the CDR3 is TGTGCCAGCAGCCCAACAACCGGGTTGGGGCAGGGGACCTATGGCTACACCTTC. The variable domain in full, completed from reference TRBV9 and TRBJ1-2, reads DSGVTQTPKHLITATGQRVTLRCSPRSGDLSVYWYQQSLDQGLQFLIQYYNGEERAKGNILERFSAQQFPDLHSELNLSSLELGDSALYFCASSPTTGLGQGTYGYTFGSGTRLTVV.

The rearrangement uses TRBV18 and TRBJ2-1; TRBD1 matches 8 bases. From germline, CDR1 is KGHSH and CDR2 LQKENI. The J segment lost 12 bases and the V segment lost 2 bases, leaving 18 bases of the junction unmatched. This CDR3 comprises 17 residues. This CDR3 reads CASSPAVGQGAWWRQFF. DNA for the CDR3: TGTGCCAGCTCACCAGCCGTGGGGCAGGGGGCCTGGTGGCGGCAGTTCTTC.

The J gene is TRBJ2-2, the V gene TRBV5-4; TRBD2 aligns across 11 bases. Germline V gives CDR1 SGHNT, CDR2 YYREEE (reference sequence). Trimming at V came to 2 bases and at J to 5 bases, leaving 2 bases not matched to a gene. This CDR3 is built from 15 residues. The CDR3 sequence is CASSLLAGDTGELFF. The CDR3 nucleotides are TGTGCCAGCAGCTTACTAGCGGGAGATACCGGGGAGCTGTTTTTT.

A single count supports this clone. This chain joins TRBV28 and TRBJ1-4, with D possibly matching TRBD1 (5 bases). Germline V gene data show CDR1 as MDHEN and CDR2 as SYDVKM. Trimming left V 8 bases short and J 5 bases short, with 15 bases between. This CDR3 is built from 14 residues. CDR3 DNA: TGTGCCAGCCGAGGCGGGACGGCGAATGAAAAACTGTTTTTT. It specifies CASRGGTANEKLFF.

The V and J genes are TRBV6-6 and TRBJ1-5, with D perhaps TRBD1 (6 bases). The V end was cut by 0 bases, the J end by 2 bases, with 8 bases between. CDR1 is MNHNY and CDR2 is SVGAGI in the germline V gene (reference sequence). This CDR3 spans 15 amino acids. CDR3 coding DNA: TGTGCCAGCAGTTACTCCAGGGGCGGCAATCAGCCCCAGCATTTT. Translation: CASSYSRGGNQPQHF.

V is TRBV6-5 and J is TRBJ1-2, with a tentative D call TRBD1 (6 bases). This CDR3 spans 14 amino acids. Between the trimmed V and J ends, which lost 5 bases and 4 bases, there was a span of 14 bases. In germline, CDR1 is MNHEY, CDR2 SVGAGI. In DNA, the CDR3 is TGTGCCAGCAGTCCCCCGACAGGAAGCTATGGCTACACCTTC. Translated: CASSPPTGSYGYTF.

The V and J genes are TRBV6-1 and TRBJ1-1; 7 nucleotides agree with TRBD1. The V segment lost 3 bases and the J segment 4 bases; nucleotides outside the gene matches: 2. The length of the CDR3 is 13 residues. CDR1 is MNHNS and CDR2 is SASEGT in the germline V gene. CDR3 protein: CASSEDRTTEAFF. CDR3 DNA: TGTGCCAGCAGTGAGGACAGGACCACTGAAGCTTTCTTT.

This chain uses TRBV24-1 with TRBJ2-1; 9 positions agree with TRBD1. With 3 bases clipped from V and 4 bases from J, the junction kept 12 bases outside the gene matches. This CDR3 contains 18 residues. Germline V CDR1 and CDR2: KGHDR, SFDVKD. CDR3 protein: CATSDPQTTGGGYNEQFF. The CDR3 nucleotides read TGTGCCACCAGTGATCCACAAACGACAGGGGGAGGTTACAATGAGCAGTTCTTC.

The chain uses TRBV7-2 and TRBJ2-5; a weak D match, TRBD2 (5 bases). The germline V gene has CDR1 SGHTA and CDR2 FQGNSA. This CDR3 region has 17 residues. Trimming stripped 1 base from V and 4 bases from J, with 19 bases between. CDR3 coding DNA: TGTGCCAGCAGCTTAGGACTGGAGCGGATAATTGGAGAGACCCAGTACTTC. Amino acid sequence: CASSLGLERIIGETQYF. The entire variable domain, with the rest obtained from reference TRBV7-2 and TRBJ2-5, is as follows: GAGVSQSPSNKVTEKGKDVELRCDPISGHTALYWYRQSLGQGLEFLIYFQGNSAPDKSGLPSDRFSAERTGGSVSTLTIQRTQQEDSAVYLCASSLGLERIIGETQYFGPGTRLLVL.

The chain joins TRBV2 to TRBJ1-2; D is possibly TRBD1 (6 bases). Deletions cut 4 bases from V and 3 bases from J, with 9 bases between. There are 13 residues in the CDR3. Looked up from germline, CDR1 is SNHLY and CDR2 is FYNNEI. CDR3 amino acids: CASSVNRDYGYTF. CDR3 in DNA: TGTGCCAGCAGTGTTAACAGGGACTATGGCTACACCTTC.